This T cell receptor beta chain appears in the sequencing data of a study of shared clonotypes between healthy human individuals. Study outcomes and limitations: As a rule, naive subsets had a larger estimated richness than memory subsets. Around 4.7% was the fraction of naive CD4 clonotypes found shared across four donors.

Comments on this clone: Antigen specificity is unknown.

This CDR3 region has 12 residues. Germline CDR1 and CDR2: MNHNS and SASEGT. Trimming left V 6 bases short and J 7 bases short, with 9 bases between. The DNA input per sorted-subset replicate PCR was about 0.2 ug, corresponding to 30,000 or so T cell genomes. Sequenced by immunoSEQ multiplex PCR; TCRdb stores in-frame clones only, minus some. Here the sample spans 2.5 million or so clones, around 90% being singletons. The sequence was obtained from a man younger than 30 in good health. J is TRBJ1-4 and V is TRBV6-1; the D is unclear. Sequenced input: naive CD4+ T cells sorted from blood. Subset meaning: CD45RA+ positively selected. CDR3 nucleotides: TGTGCCAGCAGCCCCATATCTGAAAAACTGTTTTTT. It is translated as CASSPISEKLFF.